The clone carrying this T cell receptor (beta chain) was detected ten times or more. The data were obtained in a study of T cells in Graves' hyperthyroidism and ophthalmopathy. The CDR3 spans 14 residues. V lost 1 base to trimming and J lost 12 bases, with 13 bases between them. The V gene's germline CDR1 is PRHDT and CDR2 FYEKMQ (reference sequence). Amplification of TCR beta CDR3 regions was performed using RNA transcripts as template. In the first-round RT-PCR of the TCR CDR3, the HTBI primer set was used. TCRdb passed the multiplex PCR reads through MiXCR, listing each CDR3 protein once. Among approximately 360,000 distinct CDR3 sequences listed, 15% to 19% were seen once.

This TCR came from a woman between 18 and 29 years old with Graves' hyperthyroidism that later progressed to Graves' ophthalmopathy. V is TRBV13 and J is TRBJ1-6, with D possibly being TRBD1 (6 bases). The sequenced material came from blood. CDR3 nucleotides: TGTGCCAGCAGCTTAGAACAGGGTCGGCTACCCCTCCACTTT. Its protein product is CASSLEQGRLPLHF.